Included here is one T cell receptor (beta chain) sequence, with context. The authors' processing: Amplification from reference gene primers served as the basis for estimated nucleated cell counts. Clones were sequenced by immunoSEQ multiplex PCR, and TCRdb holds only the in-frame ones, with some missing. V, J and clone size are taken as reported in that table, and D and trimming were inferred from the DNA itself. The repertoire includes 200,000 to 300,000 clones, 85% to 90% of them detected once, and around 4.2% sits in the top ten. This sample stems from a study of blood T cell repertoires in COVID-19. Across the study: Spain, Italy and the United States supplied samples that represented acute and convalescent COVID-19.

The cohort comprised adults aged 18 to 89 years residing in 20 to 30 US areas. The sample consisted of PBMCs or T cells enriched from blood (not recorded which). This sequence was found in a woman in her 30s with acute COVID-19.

Here the CDR3 reads CASSFGQSTDTQYF. The CDR3 DNA sequence: TGTGCCAGTAGTTTCGGACAGAGCACAGATACGCAGTATTTT. The chain links TRBV19 to TRBJ2-3; maybe TRBD1 (6 bases). The germline V gene encodes CDR1 LNHDA and CDR2 SQIVND (reference sequence). CDR3 length: 14 amino acids. V lost 5 bases and J lost 0, with 9 bases in between. Variable domain in full (rest from reference TRBV19 and TRBJ2-3): DGGITQSPKYLFRKEGQNVTLSCEQNLNHDAMYWYRQDPGQGLRLIYYSQIVNDFQKGDIAEGYSVSREKKESFPLTVTSAQKNPTAFYLCASSFGQSTDTQYFGPGTRLTVL.